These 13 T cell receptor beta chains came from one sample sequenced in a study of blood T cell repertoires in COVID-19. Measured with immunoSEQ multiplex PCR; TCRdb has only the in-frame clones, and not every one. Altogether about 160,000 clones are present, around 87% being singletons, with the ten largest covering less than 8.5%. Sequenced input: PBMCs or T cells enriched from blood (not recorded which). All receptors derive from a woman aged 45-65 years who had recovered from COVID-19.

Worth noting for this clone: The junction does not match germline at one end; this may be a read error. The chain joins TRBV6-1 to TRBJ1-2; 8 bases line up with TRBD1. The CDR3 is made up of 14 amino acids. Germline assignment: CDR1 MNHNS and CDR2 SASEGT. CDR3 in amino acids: CASSQADRAKGYTF. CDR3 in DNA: TGTGCCAGCAGTCAAGCGGACAGGGCTAAGGGCTACACCTTC.

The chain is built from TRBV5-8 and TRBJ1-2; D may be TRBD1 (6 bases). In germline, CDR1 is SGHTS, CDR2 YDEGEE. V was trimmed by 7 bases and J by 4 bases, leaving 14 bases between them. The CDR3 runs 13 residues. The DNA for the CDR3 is TGTGCCAGCCGACTGCGGACAGCCTATGGCTACACCTTC. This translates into CASRLRTAYGYTF.

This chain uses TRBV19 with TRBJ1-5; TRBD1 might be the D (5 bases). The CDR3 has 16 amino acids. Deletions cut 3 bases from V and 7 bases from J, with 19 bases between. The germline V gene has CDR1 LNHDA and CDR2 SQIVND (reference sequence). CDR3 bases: TGTGCCAGTAGTATCCGGGGGATCTTGTCAAGCCAGCCCCAGCATTTT. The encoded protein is CASSIRGILSSQPQHF.

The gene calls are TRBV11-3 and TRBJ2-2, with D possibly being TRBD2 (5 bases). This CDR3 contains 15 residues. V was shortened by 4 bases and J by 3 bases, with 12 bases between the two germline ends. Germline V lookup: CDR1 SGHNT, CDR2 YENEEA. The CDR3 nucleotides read TGTGCCAGCAGCTCGGCGGGTCTACACACCGGGGAGCTGTTTTTT. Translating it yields CASSSAGLHTGELFF.

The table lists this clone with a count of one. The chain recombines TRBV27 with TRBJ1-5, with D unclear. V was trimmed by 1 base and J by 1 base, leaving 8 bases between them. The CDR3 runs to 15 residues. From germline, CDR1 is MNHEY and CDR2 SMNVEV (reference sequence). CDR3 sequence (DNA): TGTGCCAGCAGTTTATTTGGGCAGAGCAATCAGCCCCAGCATTTT. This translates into CASSLFGQSNQPQHF.

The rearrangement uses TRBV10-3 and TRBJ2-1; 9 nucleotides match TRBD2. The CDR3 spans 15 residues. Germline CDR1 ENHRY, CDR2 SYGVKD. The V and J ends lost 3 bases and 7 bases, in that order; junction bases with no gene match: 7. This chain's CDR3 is CAISDRGGGLNEQFF. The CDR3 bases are TGTGCCATCAGTGATCGCGGGGGGGGCCTGAATGAGCAGTTCTTC.

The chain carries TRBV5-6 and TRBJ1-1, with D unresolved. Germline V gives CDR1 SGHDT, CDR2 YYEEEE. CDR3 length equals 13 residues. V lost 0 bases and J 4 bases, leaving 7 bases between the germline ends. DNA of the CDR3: TGTGCCAGCAGCTTGGGGGAGGTCACTGAAGCTTTCTTT. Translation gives CASSLGEVTEAFF.

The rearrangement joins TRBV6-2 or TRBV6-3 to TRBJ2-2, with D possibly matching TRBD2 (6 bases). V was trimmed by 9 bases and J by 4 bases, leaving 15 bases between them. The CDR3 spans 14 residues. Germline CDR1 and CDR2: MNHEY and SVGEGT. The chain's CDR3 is CASSPLASTGELFF. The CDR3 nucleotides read TGTGCCAGTAGTCCGCTAGCGAGCACCGGGGAGCTGTTTTTT.

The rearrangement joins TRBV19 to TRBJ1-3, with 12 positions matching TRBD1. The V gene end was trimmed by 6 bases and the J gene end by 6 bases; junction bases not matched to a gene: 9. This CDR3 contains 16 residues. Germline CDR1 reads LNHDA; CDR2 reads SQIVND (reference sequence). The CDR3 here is CASSPPGTGGANTIYF. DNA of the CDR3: TGTGCCAGTAGCCCCCCCGGGACAGGGGGCGCAAACACCATATATTTT.

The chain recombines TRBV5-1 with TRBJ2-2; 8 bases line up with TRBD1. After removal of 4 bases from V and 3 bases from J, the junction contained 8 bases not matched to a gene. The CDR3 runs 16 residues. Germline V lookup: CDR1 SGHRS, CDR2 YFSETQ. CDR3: CASSTGQGDYTGELFF. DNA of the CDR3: TGCGCCAGCAGCACCGGACAGGGAGATTACACCGGGGAGCTGTTTTTT.

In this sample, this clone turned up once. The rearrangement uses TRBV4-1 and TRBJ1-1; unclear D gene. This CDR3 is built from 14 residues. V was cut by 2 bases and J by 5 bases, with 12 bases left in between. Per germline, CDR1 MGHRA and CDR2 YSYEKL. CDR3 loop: CASSQLRGTTEAFF. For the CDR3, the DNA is TGCGCCAGCAGCCAACTCCGGGGTACGACTGAAGCTTTCTTT.

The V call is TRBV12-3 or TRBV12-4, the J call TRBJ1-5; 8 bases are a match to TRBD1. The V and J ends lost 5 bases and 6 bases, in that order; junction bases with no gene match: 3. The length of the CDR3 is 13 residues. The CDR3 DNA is TGTGCCAGCAGTGGACAGGGAAGTCAGCCCCAGCATTTT. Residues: CASSGQGSQPQHF.

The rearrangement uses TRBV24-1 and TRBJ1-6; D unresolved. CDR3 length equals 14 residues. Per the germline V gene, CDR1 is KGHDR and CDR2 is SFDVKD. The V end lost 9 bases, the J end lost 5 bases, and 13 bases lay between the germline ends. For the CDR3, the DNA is TGTGCCACCGCGGAGGGTTGGGATAATTCACCCCTCCACTTT. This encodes CATAEGWDNSPLHF.